This T cell receptor (beta chain) was retrieved from a study of cytomegalovirus exposure and HLA in healthy donors. The CDR3 loop spans 16 amino acids. V was pared by 5 bases and J by 1 base, with 8 bases of the junction left unmatched. Per the germline V gene, CDR1 is LNHDA and CDR2 is SQIVND (reference sequence). A multiplex PCR was run with 60 Vbeta primers and 13 Jbeta primers. Assay: immunoSEQ multiplex PCR; the TCRdb copy retains only in-frame clones and omits some. Among 100,000 to 140,000 clones listed, approximately 80% were seen once. This TCR came from a male donor in good health and CMV-seronegative. J is TRBJ1-1 and V is TRBV19, with TRBD1 identical over 9 bases. The sequencing input was PBMCs. The CDR3 loop is CASSPILQGANTEAFF. The CDR3 nucleotides are TGTGCCAGTAGTCCCATCTTACAGGGGGCGAACACTGAAGCTTTCTTT.